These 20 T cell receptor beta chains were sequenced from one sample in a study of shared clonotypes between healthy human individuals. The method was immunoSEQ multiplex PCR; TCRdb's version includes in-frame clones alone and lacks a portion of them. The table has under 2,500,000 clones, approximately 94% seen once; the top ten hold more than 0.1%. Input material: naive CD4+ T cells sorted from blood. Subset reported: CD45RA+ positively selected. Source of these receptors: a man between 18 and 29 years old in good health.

In DNA form, the CDR3 reads TGCAGCGTTGAAATAGGGGCGGGAAACACCATATATTTT. It yields the protein CSVEIGAGNTIYF. The chain is built from TRBV29-1 and TRBJ1-3; a weak D match, TRBD1 (5 bases). Germline values: CDR1 SQVTM, CDR2 ANQGSEA. Between the trimmed V and J ends, which lost 2 bases and 4 bases, there was a span of 9 bases. This CDR3 region has 13 residues.

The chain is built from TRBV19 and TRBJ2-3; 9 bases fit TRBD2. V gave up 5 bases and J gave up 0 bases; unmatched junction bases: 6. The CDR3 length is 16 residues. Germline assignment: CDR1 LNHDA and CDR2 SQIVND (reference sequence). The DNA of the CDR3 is TGTGCCAGTAGTGTGGGGAGCGGGGGGAGCACAGATACGCAGTATTTT. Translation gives CASSVGSGGSTDTQYF.

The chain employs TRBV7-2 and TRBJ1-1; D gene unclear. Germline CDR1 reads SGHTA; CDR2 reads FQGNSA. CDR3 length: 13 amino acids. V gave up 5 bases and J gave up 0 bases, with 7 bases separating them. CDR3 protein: CASSRELNTEAFF. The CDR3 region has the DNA TGTGCCAGCAGCCGAGAATTGAACACTGAAGCTTTCTTT.

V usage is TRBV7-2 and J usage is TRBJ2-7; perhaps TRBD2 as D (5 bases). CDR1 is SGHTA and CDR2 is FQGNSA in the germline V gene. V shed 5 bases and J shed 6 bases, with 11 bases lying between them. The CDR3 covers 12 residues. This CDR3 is CASSQDRGEQYF. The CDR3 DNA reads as TGTGCCAGCAGCCAAGACCGGGGCGAGCAGTACTTC.

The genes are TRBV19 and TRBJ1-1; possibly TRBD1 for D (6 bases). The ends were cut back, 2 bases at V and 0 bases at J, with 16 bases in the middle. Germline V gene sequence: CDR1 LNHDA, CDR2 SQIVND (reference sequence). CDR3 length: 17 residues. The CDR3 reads CASSISTGRTMNTEAFF. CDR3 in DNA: TGTGCCAGTAGTATATCTACAGGGCGGACGATGAACACTGAAGCTTTCTTT.

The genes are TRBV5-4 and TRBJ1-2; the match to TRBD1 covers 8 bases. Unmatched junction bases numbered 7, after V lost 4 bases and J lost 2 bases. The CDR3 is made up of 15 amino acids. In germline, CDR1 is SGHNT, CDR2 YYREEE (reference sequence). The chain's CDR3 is CASSPQGAANYGYTF. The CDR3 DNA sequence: TGTGCCAGCAGCCCTCAGGGGGCGGCCAACTATGGCTACACCTTC.

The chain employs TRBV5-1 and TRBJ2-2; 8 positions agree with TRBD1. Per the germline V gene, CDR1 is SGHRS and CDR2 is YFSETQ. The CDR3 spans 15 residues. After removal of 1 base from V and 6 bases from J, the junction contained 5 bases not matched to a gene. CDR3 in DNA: TGCGCCAGCAGCTTGTGGCAGGGGGCGCCCGGGGAGCTGTTTTTT. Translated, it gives CASSLWQGAPGELFF.

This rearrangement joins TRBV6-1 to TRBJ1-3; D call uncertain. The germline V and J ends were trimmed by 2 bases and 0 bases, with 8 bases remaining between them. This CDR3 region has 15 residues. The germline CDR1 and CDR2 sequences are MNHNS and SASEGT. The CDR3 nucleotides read TGTGCCAGCAGTGAACCTAGGTACTCTGGAAACACCATATATTTT. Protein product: CASSEPRYSGNTIYF.

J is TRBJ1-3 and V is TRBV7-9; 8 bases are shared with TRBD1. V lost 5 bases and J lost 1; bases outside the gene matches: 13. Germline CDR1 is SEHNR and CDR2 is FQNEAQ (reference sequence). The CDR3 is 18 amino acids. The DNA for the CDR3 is TGTGCCAGCAGCCCCCACGGGACAGGAGTTTTATCTGGAAACACCATATATTTT. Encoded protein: CASSPHGTGVLSGNTIYF.

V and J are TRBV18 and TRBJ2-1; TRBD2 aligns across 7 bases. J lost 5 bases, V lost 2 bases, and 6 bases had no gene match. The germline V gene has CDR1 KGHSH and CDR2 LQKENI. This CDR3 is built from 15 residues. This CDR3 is CASSPGASGNNEQFF. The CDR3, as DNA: TGTGCCAGCTCACCAGGGGCTAGCGGTAACAATGAGCAGTTCTTC.

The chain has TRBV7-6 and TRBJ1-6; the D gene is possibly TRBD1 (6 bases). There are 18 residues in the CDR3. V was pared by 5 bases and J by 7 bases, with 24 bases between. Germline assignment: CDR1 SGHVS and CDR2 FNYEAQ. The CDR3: CASSQAVVGALNNSPLHF. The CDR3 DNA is TGTGCCAGCAGCCAAGCCGTTGTGGGGGCCCTGAACAATTCACCCCTCCACTTT.

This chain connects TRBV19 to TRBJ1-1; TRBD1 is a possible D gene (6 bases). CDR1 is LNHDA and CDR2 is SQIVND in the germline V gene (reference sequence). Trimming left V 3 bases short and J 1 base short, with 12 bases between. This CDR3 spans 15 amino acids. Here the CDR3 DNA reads TGTGCCAGTAGTATTTGGGGGCGGGAGAACACTGAAGCTTTCTTT. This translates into CASSIWGRENTEAFF.

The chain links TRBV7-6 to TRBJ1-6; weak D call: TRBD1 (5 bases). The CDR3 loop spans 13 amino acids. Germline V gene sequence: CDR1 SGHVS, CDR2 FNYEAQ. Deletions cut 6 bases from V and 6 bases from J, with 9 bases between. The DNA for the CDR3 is TGTGCCAGCAGTCGGGACGGTAATTCACCCCTCCACTTT. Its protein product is CASSRDGNSPLHF.

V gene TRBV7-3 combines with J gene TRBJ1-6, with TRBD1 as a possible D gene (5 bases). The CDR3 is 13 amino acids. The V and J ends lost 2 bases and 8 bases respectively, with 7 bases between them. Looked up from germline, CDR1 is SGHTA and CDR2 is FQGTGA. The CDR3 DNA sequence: TGTGCCAGCAGCTTATCGGGGGATTCACCCCTCCACTTT. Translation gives CASSLSGDSPLHF.

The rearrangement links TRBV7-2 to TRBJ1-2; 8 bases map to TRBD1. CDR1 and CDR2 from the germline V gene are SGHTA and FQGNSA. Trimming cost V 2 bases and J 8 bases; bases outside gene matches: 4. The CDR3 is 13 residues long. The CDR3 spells CASSLNRGEGYTF. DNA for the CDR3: TGTGCCAGCAGCTTAAACAGGGGGGAAGGCTACACCTTC.

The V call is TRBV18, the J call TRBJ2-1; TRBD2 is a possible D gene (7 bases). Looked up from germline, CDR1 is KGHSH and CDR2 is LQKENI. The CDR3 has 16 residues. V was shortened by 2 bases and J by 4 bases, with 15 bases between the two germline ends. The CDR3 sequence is CASSPMAGALYNEQFF. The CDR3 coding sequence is TGTGCCAGCTCACCAATGGCGGGGGCGTTATACAATGAGCAGTTCTTC.

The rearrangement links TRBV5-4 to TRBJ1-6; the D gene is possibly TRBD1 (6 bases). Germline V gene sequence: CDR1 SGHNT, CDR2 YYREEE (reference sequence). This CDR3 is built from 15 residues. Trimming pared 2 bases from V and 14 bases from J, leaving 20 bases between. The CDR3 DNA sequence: TGTGCCAGCAGCTTACAAGGACAGACAGAGAAGGCCCTCCACTTT. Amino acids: CASSLQGQTEKALHF.

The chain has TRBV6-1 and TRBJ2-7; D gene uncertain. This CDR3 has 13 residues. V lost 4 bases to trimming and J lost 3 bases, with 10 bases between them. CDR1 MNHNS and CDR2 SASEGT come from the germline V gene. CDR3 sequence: CASSAISDYEQYF. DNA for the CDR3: TGTGCCAGCAGTGCTATCTCCGACTACGAGCAGTACTTC.

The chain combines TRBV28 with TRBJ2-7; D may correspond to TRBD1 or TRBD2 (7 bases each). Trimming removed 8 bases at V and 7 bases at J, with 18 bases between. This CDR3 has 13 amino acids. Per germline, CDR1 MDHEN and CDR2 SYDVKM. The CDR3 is CASCATGRGEQYF. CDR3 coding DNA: TGTGCCAGCTGTGCGACAGGGAGGGGGGAGCAGTACTTC.

CDR3 coding DNA: TGTGCCTGGAGTGGGGGACAGGACTATGGCTACACCTTC. This gives the protein CAWSGGQDYGYTF. The chain joins TRBV30 to TRBJ1-2; 8 nucleotides align to TRBD1. The trim removed 1 base at V and 3 bases at J, leaving 1 base unmatched. CDR1 is GTSNPN and CDR2 is SVGIG in the germline V gene (reference sequence). The CDR3 is made up of 13 amino acids.